Listed below are T cell receptor beta chains from one sample, sequenced in a study of cytomegalovirus exposure and HLA in healthy donors. This table comes from immunoSEQ multiplex PCR, and its TCRdb copy is limited to in-frame clones, with some not included. The table lists about 150,000 clones, roughly 84% of them singletons. The sample was PBMCs. The receptors were gathered from a boy aged 2-15 years in good health and CMV-seronegative. Both conserved end residues are part of each CDR3. The order of the fields is CDR3 protein, CDR3 DNA, V gene, clone size, J gene, D gene. A D gene is named only where the DNA matches it firmly. Not all rows give a size; the values are once, few, many and, for expanded clones, a class.

CDR3 protein: CASSPLAGTGHYGYTF
CDR3 DNA: TGTGCCAGCAGCCCCCTGGCCGGGACAGGCCACTATGGCTACACCTTC
V gene: TRBV7-9
clone size: NA
J gene: TRBJ1-2
D gene: TRBD1

CDR3 protein: CASSLVTSGSNEQYF
CDR3 DNA: TGTGCCAGCAGCTTGGTGACTAGCGGGAGCAACGAGCAGTACTTC
V gene: TRBV5-8
clone size: once
J gene: TRBJ2-7
D gene: TRBD2

CDR3 protein: CASTGGGSSYNSPLHF
CDR3 DNA: TGTGCCAGCACCGGCGGGGGGAGCTCCTATAATTCACCCCTCCACTTT
V gene: TRBV28
clone size: NA
J gene: TRBJ1-6
D gene: NA

CDR3 protein: CASTLAEEPNYGYTF
CDR3 DNA: TGTGCCAGCACCCTTGCCGAAGAGCCAAACTATGGCTACACCTTC
V gene: TRBV7-9
clone size: NA
J gene: TRBJ1-2
D gene: NA

CDR3 protein: CSADSQPQHF
CDR3 DNA: TGCAGTGCGGACAGTCAGCCCCAGCATTTT
V gene: TRBV20-1
clone size: NA
J gene: TRBJ1-5
D gene: NA

CDR3 protein: CASSEGVAGAREYF
CDR3 DNA: TGTGCCAGCAGTGAAGGGGTAGCGGGGGCGAGGGAGTACTTC
V gene: TRBV25-1
clone size: once
J gene: TRBJ2-7
D gene: TRBD2

CDR3 protein: CASSTTGGLAFF
CDR3 DNA: TGTGCCAGCAGCACAACAGGGGGCCTGGCTTTCTTT
V gene: TRBV11-3
clone size: NA
J gene: TRBJ1-1
D gene: TRBD1

CDR3 protein: CASSRSGKNTGELFF
CDR3 DNA: TGTGCCAGCAGCCGCTCCGGGAAAAACACCGGGGAGCTGTTTTTT
V gene: TRBV5-4
clone size: once
J gene: TRBJ2-2
D gene: NA

CDR3 protein: CASSLQGLASTGELFF
CDR3 DNA: TGTGCCAGCAGCCTTCAAGGACTAGCTTCGACCGGGGAGCTGTTTTTT
V gene: TRBV7-9
clone size: once
J gene: TRBJ2-2
D gene: TRBD2

CDR3 protein: CSSSHRQESTDTQYF
CDR3 DNA: TGTTCCAGCAGCCATCGACAGGAAAGCACAGATACGCAGTATTTT
V gene: TRBV7-9
clone size: NA
J gene: TRBJ2-3
D gene: NA

CDR3 protein: CASSQDRLTATYNEQFF
CDR3 DNA: TGCGCCAGCAGCCAAGATCGACTGACAGCTACTTACAATGAGCAGTTCTTC
V gene: TRBV4-1
clone size: NA
J gene: TRBJ2-1
D gene: NA

CDR3 protein: CASSPIRGSYEQYF
CDR3 DNA: TGTGCCAGCAGTCCAATCAGGGGCTCCTACGAGCAGTACTTC
V gene: TRBV2
clone size: NA
J gene: TRBJ2-7
D gene: NA

CDR3 protein: CASTDALAGPVREETQYF
CDR3 DNA: TGTGCCAGCACTGACGCGCTAGCGGGCCCCGTCAGGGAAGAGACCCAGTACTTC
V gene: TRBV6-1
clone size: NA
J gene: TRBJ2-5
D gene: TRBD2

CDR3 protein: CASSRSRDRGGTF
CDR3 DNA: TGTGCCAGCAGCAGGAGCCGGGACAGGGGAGGCACCTTC
V gene: TRBV6-5
clone size: NA
J gene: TRBJ1-2
D gene: TRBD1

CDR3 protein: CASRQQRLAETDYNEQFF
CDR3 DNA: TGTGCCAGCAGACAACAGAGACTAGCGGAGACGGATTACAATGAGCAGTTCTTC
V gene: TRBV7-2
clone size: once
J gene: TRBJ2-1
D gene: TRBD2

CDR3 protein: CASSPKGQGASGQYF
CDR3 DNA: TGTGCCAGCTCACCCAAGGGTCAAGGGGCGTCCGGGCAGTACTTC
V gene: TRBV18
clone size: NA
J gene: TRBJ2-7
D gene: NA

CDR3 protein: CASSRQLADTQYF
CDR3 DNA: TGCGCCAGCAGCCGACAGCTCGCAGATACGCAGTATTTT
V gene: TRBV5-1
clone size: NA
J gene: TRBJ2-3
D gene: NA

CDR3 protein: CASSLGAGLNTEAFF
CDR3 DNA: TGTGCCAGCAGCTTGGGTGCAGGCCTGAACACTGAAGCTTTCTTT
V gene: TRBV5-4
clone size: NA
J gene: TRBJ1-1
D gene: NA

CDR3 protein: CASSPRRVNTDTQYF
CDR3 DNA: TGTGCCAGCTCACCTAGACGGGTCAACACAGATACGCAGTATTTT
V gene: TRBV18
clone size: NA
J gene: TRBJ2-3
D gene: NA

CDR3 protein: CASSHYSGRRSSYNEQFF
CDR3 DNA: TGCGCCAGCAGCCATTATAGCGGGCGACGAAGCTCCTACAATGAGCAGTTCTTC
V gene: TRBV4-1
clone size: NA
J gene: TRBJ2-1
D gene: TRBD2

CDR3 protein: CASSLAKRDLGGSTQYF
CDR3 DNA: TGTGCCAGCAGTTTAGCCAAAAGGGATCTCGGGGGGAGTACGCAGTATTTT
V gene: TRBV27
clone size: NA
J gene: TRBJ2-3
D gene: TRBD2

CDR3 protein: CASGPNSGNTIYF
CDR3 DNA: TGTGCTAGTGGCCCTAACTCTGGAAACACCATATATTTT
V gene: TRBV12-5
clone size: few
J gene: TRBJ1-3
D gene: NA

CDR3 protein: CASSDQGTGELFF
CDR3 DNA: TGTGCCAGCAGTGATCAGGGAACCGGGGAGCTGTTTTTT
V gene: TRBV27
clone size: NA
J gene: TRBJ2-2
D gene: NA

CDR3 protein: CASSRTGGSGANVLTF
CDR3 DNA: TGTGCCAGCAGCAGGACAGGGGGCTCTGGGGCCAACGTCCTGACTTTC
V gene: TRBV7-6
clone size: NA
J gene: TRBJ2-6
D gene: TRBD1

CDR3 protein: CSSSLSTGEAFF
CDR3 DNA: TGTTCCAGCAGCTTATCGACAGGCGAAGCTTTCTTT
V gene: TRBV7-9
clone size: NA
J gene: TRBJ1-1
D gene: NA

CDR3 protein: CASSLPQGIQETQYF
CDR3 DNA: TGTGCCAGCAGCTTGCCACAGGGGATCCAAGAGACCCAGTACTTC
V gene: TRBV5-6
clone size: NA
J gene: TRBJ2-5
D gene: TRBD1

CDR3 protein: CASSAETGGLGAFF
CDR3 DNA: TGTGCCAGCAGTGCGGAGACAGGGGGCCTCGGAGCTTTCTTT
V gene: TRBV6-1
clone size: NA
J gene: TRBJ1-1
D gene: TRBD1

CDR3 protein: CASSSVGTGAPEAFF
CDR3 DNA: TGTGCCAGCAGTTCCGTCGGGACAGGGGCTCCTGAAGCTTTCTTT
V gene: TRBV28
clone size: NA
J gene: TRBJ1-1
D gene: TRBD1

CDR3 protein: CSVIYRERSYNEQFF
CDR3 DNA: TGCAGCGTCATATACAGGGAAAGGTCCTACAATGAGCAGTTCTTC
V gene: TRBV29-1
clone size: NA
J gene: TRBJ2-1
D gene: NA

CDR3 protein: CASSSDRVLSNQPQHF
CDR3 DNA: TGTGCCAGCAGTTCGGACAGGGTACTGAGCAATCAGCCCCAGCATTTT
V gene: TRBV28
clone size: NA
J gene: TRBJ1-5
D gene: TRBD1

CDR3 protein: CASSGLAGGPDTQYF
CDR3 DNA: TGTGCCAGCAGTGGACTAGCGGGGGGGCCAGATACGCAGTATTTT
V gene: TRBV6-5
clone size: few
J gene: TRBJ2-3
D gene: TRBD2

CDR3 protein: CAISESKGQTGELFF
CDR3 DNA: TGTGCCATCAGTGAGTCGAAGGGGCAGACCGGGGAGCTGTTTTTT
V gene: TRBV10-3
clone size: NA
J gene: TRBJ2-2
D gene: NA

CDR3 protein: CASSLGQGKVTNEKLFF
CDR3 DNA: TGTGCCAGCAGCCTGGGACAGGGGAAAGTAACTAATGAAAAACTGTTTTTT
V gene: TRBV28
clone size: few
J gene: TRBJ1-4
D gene: TRBD1

CDR3 protein: CASSYRLAGVTYNEQFF
CDR3 DNA: TGCGCCAGCAGCTACCGACTAGCGGGGGTAACCTACAATGAGCAGTTCTTC
V gene: TRBV4-1
clone size: NA
J gene: TRBJ2-1
D gene: TRBD2

CDR3 protein: CAWSARRDRISGNTIYF
CDR3 DNA: TGTGCCTGGAGTGCCCGAAGAGACAGGATCTCTGGAAACACCATATATTTT
V gene: TRBV30
clone size: NA
J gene: TRBJ1-3
D gene: NA

CDR3 protein: CASSQVLNTEAFF
CDR3 DNA: TGTGCCAGCAGTCAGGTTTTGAACACTGAAGCTTTCTTT
V gene: TRBV28
clone size: few
J gene: TRBJ1-1
D gene: NA

CDR3 protein: CASSLSSGLRYEQYF
CDR3 DNA: TGTGCCAGCAGCCTCTCATCGGGACTACGATACGAGCAGTACTTC
V gene: TRBV11-3
clone size: NA
J gene: TRBJ2-7
D gene: TRBD2

CDR3 protein: CASSPTGGLNTEAFF
CDR3 DNA: TGTGCCAGCAGCCCGACAGGGGGCCTAAACACTGAAGCTTTCTTT
V gene: TRBV7-3
clone size: NA
J gene: TRBJ1-1
D gene: TRBD1

CDR3 protein: CASSAAPPGANTEAFF
CDR3 DNA: TGTGCCAGCAGCGCAGCCCCGCCAGGCGCGAACACTGAAGCTTTCTTT
V gene: TRBV9
clone size: NA
J gene: TRBJ1-1
D gene: NA

CDR3 protein: CATSSRVYSPLHF
CDR3 DNA: TGTGCCACCAGCAGCAGGGTATATTCACCCCTCCACTTT
V gene: TRBV15
clone size: NA
J gene: TRBJ1-6
D gene: NA

CDR3 protein: CASSVVGALTANSGNTIYF
CDR3 DNA: TGTGCCAGCAGCGTAGTGGGGGCGTTGACTGCCAACTCTGGAAACACCATATATTTT
V gene: TRBV9
clone size: few
J gene: TRBJ1-3
D gene: NA

CDR3 protein: CASSSPYPDRGRAEQYF
CDR3 DNA: TGCGCCAGCAGCTCCCCTTACCCGGACAGGGGGCGTGCCGAGCAGTACTTC
V gene: TRBV5-1
clone size: once
J gene: TRBJ2-7
D gene: TRBD1

CDR3 protein: CASSYGPGGTTGELFF
CDR3 DNA: TGTGCCAGCAGTTACGGGCCGGGGGGGACCACCGGGGAGCTGTTTTTT
V gene: TRBV6-5
clone size: NA
J gene: TRBJ2-2
D gene: TRBD2

CDR3 protein: CASSLGTGENQPQHF
CDR3 DNA: TGTGCCAGCAGCTTAGGGACAGGCGAAAATCAGCCCCAGCATTTT
V gene: TRBV11-3
clone size: once
J gene: TRBJ1-5
D gene: TRBD1

CDR3 protein: CASGKDRITYEQYF
CDR3 DNA: TGTGCCAGCGGAAAGGACAGGATTACCTACGAGCAGTACTTC
V gene: TRBV6-6
clone size: NA
J gene: TRBJ2-7
D gene: TRBD1

CDR3 protein: CASSRTGADTQYF
CDR3 DNA: TGTGCCAGCAGTCGGACAGGGGCAGATACGCAGTATTTT
V gene: TRBV28
clone size: NA
J gene: TRBJ2-3
D gene: TRBD1

CDR3 protein: CASSSTGASLTDTQYF
CDR3 DNA: TGTGCCAGCAGTTCTACCGGAGCGTCCCTCACAGATACGCAGTATTTT
V gene: TRBV6-5
clone size: NA
J gene: TRBJ2-3
D gene: NA

CDR3 protein: CSSSPTGANGYTF
CDR3 DNA: TGTTCCAGCAGCCCCACAGGGGCCAATGGCTACACCTTC
V gene: TRBV7-9
clone size: once
J gene: TRBJ1-2
D gene: TRBD1

CDR3 protein: CASSGTGDSNQPQHF
CDR3 DNA: TGTGCCAGCAGCGGAACAGGGGATAGCAATCAGCCCCAGCATTTT
V gene: TRBV9
clone size: NA
J gene: TRBJ1-5
D gene: TRBD1

CDR3 protein: CASSLRRYNSPLHF
CDR3 DNA: TGTGCCAGCAGTTTAAGGAGATATAATTCACCCCTCCACTTT
V gene: TRBV27
clone size: NA
J gene: TRBJ1-6
D gene: NA

CDR3 protein: CASTPVGGGLGEKLFF
CDR3 DNA: TGTGCCAGCACCCCCGTTGGGGGGGGCCTGGGTGAAAAACTGTTTTTT
V gene: TRBV28
clone size: NA
J gene: TRBJ1-4
D gene: NA

CDR3 protein: CASNVIRDTEAFF
CDR3 DNA: TGTGCCAGCAACGTGATCCGAGACACTGAAGCTTTCTTT
V gene: TRBV6-5
clone size: few
J gene: TRBJ1-1
D gene: NA

CDR3 protein: CASSSPGLAEEQYF
CDR3 DNA: TGTGCCAGCAGCTCGCCGGGACTCGCAGAGGAGCAGTACTTC
V gene: TRBV5-6
clone size: NA
J gene: TRBJ2-7
D gene: NA

CDR3 protein: CASRTSGRGADTQYF
CDR3 DNA: TGTGCCAGCAGGACTAGCGGGAGAGGGGCAGATACGCAGTATTTT
V gene: TRBV2
clone size: NA
J gene: TRBJ2-3
D gene: TRBD2

CDR3 protein: CASTYQRVTGKGRFEQYF
CDR3 DNA: TGTGCCAGCACTTATCAACGAGTAACAGGGAAGGGCCGGTTCGAGCAGTACTTC
V gene: TRBV28
clone size: NA
J gene: TRBJ2-7
D gene: NA